Following are 27 T cell receptor beta chains from one sample sequenced in a study of cytomegalovirus exposure and HLA in healthy donors. Primers: 60 Vbeta forward and 13 Jbeta reverse. The table came from immunoSEQ multiplex PCR; TCRdb's copy has only in-frame clones and leaves some out. The data show about 160,000 clones, about three quarters seen once. The source material was PBMCs. The receptors here all came from a man between 18 and 29 years old in good health and CMV-seropositive.

The chain recombines TRBV19 with TRBJ1-1, with D maybe TRBD1 (6 bases). Trimming removed 6 bases from V and 2 bases from J, with 10 bases in between. CDR1 and CDR2 (germline): LNHDA, SQIVND (reference sequence). The CDR3 contains 13 residues. CDR3 amino acids: CASSRTANTEAFF. The CDR3 region has the DNA TGTGCCAGTAGCCGGACAGCTAACACTGAAGCTTTCTTT.

This chain joins TRBV5-4 and TRBJ1-1, with D perhaps matching TRBD1 (6 bases). V was trimmed by 0 bases and J by 5 bases, leaving 11 bases between them. Germline V gene lookup returns CDR1 SGHNT and CDR2 YYREEE (reference sequence). This CDR3 is 14 amino acids long. The CDR3 sequence is CASSLDRAVTEAFF. The CDR3 region has the DNA TGTGCCAGCAGCTTGGACAGGGCCGTAACTGAAGCTTTCTTT.

V usage is TRBV19 and J usage is TRBJ2-3; 15 nucleotides match TRBD2. The germline V gene has CDR1 LNHDA and CDR2 SQIVND (reference sequence). This CDR3 region has 17 residues. V lost 6 bases to trimming and J lost 2 bases; unmatched junction nucleotides: 6. The CDR3, as DNA: TGTGCCAGTAGCGTGGGACTAGCGGGGGGATACACAGATACGCAGTATTTT. Its translation: CASSVGLAGGYTDTQYF.

The rearrangement uses TRBV7-8 and TRBJ2-5; 7 nucleotides match TRBD2. The ends lost 1 base at V and 1 base at J; junction bases unmatched: 3. The germline gives CDR1 SGHVS, CDR2 FQNEAQ. The CDR3 is made up of 15 amino acids. The CDR3 region is CASSLVGGTQETQYF. CDR3 DNA sequence: TGTGCCAGCAGCTTAGTGGGGGGGACCCAAGAGACCCAGTACTTC.

This clone appeared a few times. J is TRBJ1-2 and V is TRBV6-1; 9 positions agree with TRBD1. V was clipped by 6 bases and J by 3 bases; unmatched bases: 5. Germline assignment: CDR1 MNHNS and CDR2 SASEGT. This CDR3 has 14 amino acids. The CDR3 region is CASSPRTGDYGYTF. CDR3 bases: TGTGCCAGCAGCCCCCGGACAGGGGACTATGGCTACACCTTC.

V is TRBV30 and J is TRBJ1-3; D is ambiguous. The V end was cut by 1 base, the J end by 0 bases, with 7 bases between. Germline CDR1 is GTSNPN and CDR2 is SVGIG (reference sequence). The CDR3 extends over 14 amino acids. The CDR3 region is CAWSDSPSGNTIYF. CDR3 coding DNA: TGTGCCTGGAGTGATAGTCCCTCTGGAAACACCATATATTTT.

The genes are TRBV28 and TRBJ1-2; D unresolved. This CDR3 spans 12 amino acids. Germline V gene data show CDR1 as MDHEN and CDR2 as SYDVKM. The germline V and J ends were trimmed by 4 bases and 4 bases, with 7 bases remaining between them. The CDR3 loop is CASSSRGYGYTF. The DNA of the CDR3 is TGTGCCAGCAGTTCCCGGGGCTATGGCTACACCTTC.

The chain couples TRBV28 to TRBJ2-4; weak D call: TRBD1 (6 bases). Germline V gene sequence: CDR1 MDHEN, CDR2 SYDVKM. V was cut by 8 bases and J by 1 base, with 15 bases left in between. CDR3 length: 15 amino acids. The CDR3 DNA follows: TGTGCCAGCGTAGAGCTACAGGGTGCCAAAAACATTCAGTACTTC. Its translation is CASVELQGAKNIQYF.

The chain employs TRBV6-1 and TRBJ2-7; 8 nucleotides line up with TRBD1. Germline V gene sequence: CDR1 MNHNS, CDR2 SASEGT. The CDR3 extends over 16 amino acids. V dropped 2 bases and J dropped 2; count of bases not matched to a gene: 8. CDR3 DNA: TGTGCCAGCAGTGAATTCCGGACAGGGTTAGCCTACGAGCAGTACGTC. As protein: CASSEFRTGLAYEQYV.

The chain couples TRBV19 to TRBJ1-5; no reliable D call. Trimming took 2 bases from V and 4 from J, leaving 6 bases between them. The CDR3 sequence is 13 residues long. The germline CDR1 and CDR2 sequences are LNHDA and SQIVND (reference sequence). The CDR3 here is CASSILLNQPQHF. CDR3 in DNA: TGTGCCAGTAGTATACTTCTGAATCAGCCCCAGCATTTT.

V and J are TRBV29-1 and TRBJ1-3; no clear D gene. This CDR3 is 15 amino acids long. V was trimmed by 3 bases and J by 5 bases, leaving 17 bases between them. Germline CDR1 is SQVTM and CDR2 is ANQGSEA. The CDR3: CSVEEYLGSRNTIYF. For the CDR3, the DNA is TGCAGCGTTGAGGAGTATCTCGGGAGCCGAAACACCATATATTTT.

This clone was detected a few times. This chain uses TRBV6-6 with TRBJ2-1, with D perhaps TRBD2 (6 bases). The CDR3 runs 15 residues. The germline gives CDR1 MNHNY, CDR2 SVGAGI (reference sequence). V lost 6 bases and J 7 bases, leaving 19 bases between the germline ends. The chain's CDR3 is CASRVTPRGVNEQFF. In DNA, the CDR3 is TGTGCCAGCAGAGTTACGCCCCGCGGGGTGAATGAGCAGTTCTTC.

Worth noting for this clone: This sample also contains other DNA sequences that code for the same CDR3. J is TRBJ1-2 and V is TRBV5-1; maybe TRBD1 (6 bases). Germline CDR1 and CDR2: SGHRS and YFSETQ. This CDR3 contains 15 residues. V was cut by 4 bases and J by 0 bases, with 13 bases left in between. CDR3 protein: CASSLGDTTNYGYTF. Here the CDR3 DNA reads TGCGCCAGCAGCCTCGGGGACACCACTAACTATGGCTACACCTTC.

The table lists this clone with a few counts. The chain employs TRBV6-5 and TRBJ1-2, with 9 bases aligning to TRBD1. Germline V gene sequence: CDR1 MNHEY, CDR2 SVGAGI. Trimming took 4 bases from V and 8 from J; bases not matched to a gene: 11. This CDR3 is 15 amino acids long. Here the CDR3 DNA reads TGTGCCAGCAGTTTTACACTGGGACAGGGAAGGGGCTACACCTTC. Residues: CASSFTLGQGRGYTF.

CDR3: CASSPPAAPYGYTF. In nucleotides, the CDR3 is TGTGCCAGCAGCCCGCCGGCGGCCCCCTATGGCTACACCTTC. The rearrangement joins TRBV7-2 to TRBJ1-2; D is undetermined. The length of the CDR3 is 14 residues. V lost 5 bases and J 4 bases, leaving 14 bases between the germline ends. CDR1 is SGHTA and CDR2 is FQGNSA in the germline V gene. Variable domain in full (rest from reference TRBV7-2 and TRBJ1-2): GAGVSQSPSNKVTEKGKDVELRCDPISGHTALYWYRQSLGQGLEFLIYFQGNSAPDKSGLPSDRFSAERTGGSVSTLTIQRTQQEDSAVYLCASSPPAAPYGYTFGSGTRLTVV.

The gene calls are TRBV21-1 and TRBJ1-1; the D call of TRBD1 is as the table states it, not checked on the DNA. TRBV21-1 is annotated as a pseudogene. The CDR3 sequence is 16 residues long. CDR3 sequence reads: CASSKEPPGENTEAFF. The CDR3 nucleotides read TGTGCCAGCAGCAAAGAACCCCCAGGGGAGAACACTGAAGCTTTCTTT.

This clone appeared a few times. The V gene is TRBV6-1, the J gene TRBJ1-1; D is uncertain. V gave up 6 bases and J gave up 0 bases, with 8 bases separating them. CDR3 length: 13 amino acids. The germline V gene encodes CDR1 MNHNS and CDR2 SASEGT. CDR3 nucleotide sequence: TGTGCCAGCAGGAGGGAGATGAACACTGAAGCTTTCTTT. Its translation: CASRREMNTEAFF.

This chain's CDR3 is CASFPGGGTDTQYF. DNA of the CDR3: TGCGCCAGCTTCCCGGGAGGGGGCACAGATACGCAGTATTTT. V is TRBV5-1 and J is TRBJ2-3, with TRBD2 matching over 8 bases. Germline CDR1 is SGHRS and CDR2 is YFSETQ. J gave up 1 base and V 7 bases, and 5 bases lay outside the gene matches. This CDR3 has 14 residues.

This rearrangement joins TRBV9 to TRBJ1-4; 11 bases align to TRBD1. This CDR3 has 17 residues. CDR1 is SGDLS, CDR2 YYNGEE, per germline. V shed 4 bases, J shed 8 bases, and the junction held 13 bases outside the gene matches. The CDR3 DNA reads TGTGCCAGCAGCCCAATACCCTCCGGGACAGGGGGGGAAAAACTGTTTTTT. It codes for CASSPIPSGTGGEKLFF.

For this clone: This CDR3 is also generated by other DNA sequences in the sample. The chain recombines TRBV29-1 with TRBJ2-3; 7 bases align to TRBD1. After removal of 6 bases from V and 3 bases from J, the junction contained 9 bases not matched to a gene. This CDR3 region has 14 residues. Germline V lookup: CDR1 SQVTM, CDR2 ANQGSEA. The chain's CDR3 is CSVAPGQSTDTQYF. The CDR3 region has the DNA TGCAGCGTCGCTCCGGGACAGTCAACAGATACGCAGTATTTT.

The chain recombines TRBV4-1 with TRBJ1-6; D gene unclear. The V gene lost 0 bases and the J gene lost 7 bases, with 7 bases spanning the gap. CDR1 MGHRA and CDR2 YSYEKL come from the germline V gene. The CDR3 is 14 residues long. The CDR3 DNA follows: TGCGCCAGCAGCCAAGATTTTAGAAATTCACCCCTCCACTTT. It is translated as CASSQDFRNSPLHF.

The genes are TRBV27 and TRBJ1-1, with D unresolved. The V end was cut by 4 bases, the J end by 1 base, with 10 bases between. Germline V gene data show CDR1 as MNHEY and CDR2 as SMNVEV (reference sequence). The CDR3 runs to 14 residues. CDR3 sequence (DNA): TGTGCCAGCAGTTATGCGTTTGGGAACACTGAAGCTTTCTTT. Its translation is CASSYAFGNTEAFF.

The chain is built from TRBV27 and TRBJ1-5; weak D call: TRBD1 (5 bases). The CDR3 runs to 14 residues. The germline gives CDR1 MNHEY, CDR2 SMNVEV (reference sequence). V lost 4 bases to trimming and J lost 6 bases, with 13 bases between them. The DNA for the CDR3 is TGTGCCAGCAGTTCGCTGACAGACGGTCAGCCCCAGCATTTT. Translating it yields CASSSLTDGQPQHF.

This clone was observed a handful of times. V and J are TRBV6-1 and TRBJ2-2; the match to TRBD1 covers 10 bases. V was clipped by 5 bases and J by 7 bases; unmatched bases: 7. Germline V gene lookup returns CDR1 MNHNS and CDR2 SASEGT. The CDR3 contains 15 residues. CDR3 protein: CASSPRQGADGELFF. The CDR3 bases are TGTGCCAGCAGTCCGCGACAGGGGGCAGACGGGGAGCTGTTTTTT.

This clone has a handful of counts. The gene calls are TRBV11-2 and TRBJ1-2, with D unresolved. CDR1 is SGHAT, CDR2 FQNNGV, per germline. V lost 6 bases and J lost 4, with 24 bases in between. CDR3 length equals 17 residues. The CDR3 protein is CASSHSGRRIETYGYTF. In DNA form, the CDR3 reads TGTGCCAGCAGTCATAGCGGTCGTCGGATAGAAACCTATGGCTACACCTTC.

The chain joins TRBV19 to TRBJ1-1; D is possibly TRBD1 (6 bases). The V end was cut by 5 bases, the J end by 3 bases, with 16 bases between. This CDR3 has 15 residues. Germline CDR1 is LNHDA and CDR2 is SQIVND (reference sequence). The CDR3 spells CASSVGPQGYTEAFF. Here the CDR3 DNA reads TGTGCCAGTAGTGTCGGCCCACAGGGATACACTGAAGCTTTCTTT.

This clone was observed once. V gene TRBV28 combines with J gene TRBJ2-7; D remains ambiguous. V was trimmed by 6 bases and J by 2 bases, leaving 14 bases between them. The CDR3 runs to 14 residues. Germline V gene lookup returns CDR1 MDHEN and CDR2 SYDVKM. CDR3 sequence (DNA): TGTGCCAGCAGCCCGAGGAGCGCCCCCTACGAGCAGTACGTC. Translation gives CASSPRSAPYEQYV.